The clone carrying this T cell receptor beta chain has only a few counts. The sample comes from a study of blood T cell repertoires in COVID-19. The wider study: T cells, B-cell-depleted T cells, or PBMCs supplied cDNA or gDNA.

CDR3 length: 14 amino acids. The ends lost 6 bases at V and 8 bases at J; junction bases unmatched: 9. Germline CDR1 MDHEN, CDR2 SYDVKM. Under the authors' procedure: Nucleated cell number was recorded as an estimate derived from reference gene primer amplification. Here immunoSEQ multiplex PCR was the method, and the copy in TCRdb shows in-frame clones only, minus some. That table is the source of V, J and clone size, and D and trimming were worked out from the DNA. The repertoire consists of 90,000 to 100,000 clones, with 80% to 90% occurring once and the leading ten covering 15% to 19%. The sample taken for sequencing was peripheral blood. The chain has TRBV28 and TRBJ1-3, with 8 nucleotides matching TRBD1. The origin of this receptor is a human donor in a cohort sampled during active COVID-19. This CDR3 is CASRSRGRVDTIYF. The DNA for the CDR3 is TGTGCCAGCAGAAGCAGGGGGCGCGTGGACACCATATATTTT. Combining the CDR3 with reference TRBV28 and TRBJ1-3 gives the whole variable domain DVKVTQSSRYLVKRTGEKVFLECVQDMDHENMFWYRQDPGLGLRLIYFSYDVKMKEKGDIPEGYSVSREKKERFSLILESASTNQTSMYLCASRSRGRVDTIYFGEGSWLTVV.